The table lists the clone carrying this TCR beta chain with a few counts. Its antigen is unidentified. V shed 4 bases and J shed 6 bases, with 13 bases lying between them. The CDR3 is 13 residues long. CDR1 and CDR2 from the germline V gene are SGHRS and YFSETQ. Unique molecular identifiers were used to barcode this TCRbeta library. One entry per CDR3 protein results from TCRdb running MiXCR on the PCR reads. The sample shows about 78,000 distinct CDR3 sequences, less than 15% of them seen only once. This record belongs to a study of T-cell reconstitution after alpha-beta-depleted transplantation in children. Study-level points and caveats: Recipient T cells and thymic progenitors that survived were the source of the high TCRbeta diversity seen at day 60 in some patients. After one year, T-cell counts and TCRbeta diversity mostly came from new T cells. In patients about two months after transplant, alpha-beta T cells reportedly arose from several hundred expanded graft clones.

The TCR was taken from a male patient aged 2 to 9 who had a stem cell transplant for acute lymphoblastic leukemia, so the T cells may come from the graft donor. The sequenced sample was PBMCs, mostly from graft donor cells, obtained 180 days after TCRalphabeta/CD19-depleted stem cell transplant. The chain uses TRBV5-1 and TRBJ1-1; the D gene is possibly TRBD1 (6 bases). CDR3 region: CASSGGFPSEAFF. The CDR3 nucleotides read TGCGCCAGCAGCGGGGGCTTTCCCTCTGAAGCTTTCTTT.